The 14 T cell receptor beta chains listed next were all sequenced from one sample in a study of T cell changes during pregnancy in multiple sclerosis. Measured with immunoSEQ multiplex PCR; TCRdb has only the in-frame clones, and not every one. The sample has tens of thousands of clones, roughly 95% seen once. Sequences were derived from peripheral blood, sampled in the second trimester of pregnancy. These receptors all stem from a female donor in good health, enrolled as a control in a pregnancy study.

This clone was recorded once. This chain connects TRBV5-6 to TRBJ2-2; 9 nucleotides match TRBD1. Per germline, CDR1 SGHDT and CDR2 YYEEEE. The CDR3 has 15 residues. J was trimmed by 7 bases and V by 2 bases; bases with no gene match: 6. The CDR3 region has the DNA TGTGCCAGCAGCTTCGGGACAGGGTCGAGCGGGGAGCTGTTTTTT. It is translated as CASSFGTGSSGELFF.

CDR3 bases: TGCGCCAGCAGCCCCTCACCGGGACTCAAGCAGCCGTTCTTC. Protein: CASSPSPGLKQPFF. The V and J genes are TRBV4-1 and TRBJ2-1; the D gene is possibly TRBD2 (6 bases). V lost 4 bases, J lost 15 bases, and 22 bases lay in between. CDR1 is MGHRA, CDR2 YSYEKL, per germline. This CDR3 has 14 residues.

The V and J genes are TRBV11-2 and TRBJ2-5; 11 positions agree with TRBD2. Germline CDR1 is SGHAT and CDR2 is FQNNGV. The trim removed 5 bases at V and 1 base at J, leaving 6 bases unmatched. This CDR3 has 16 amino acids. The DNA of the CDR3 is TGTGCCAGCAGCCCCCGACTAGCGGGAATCCAAGAGACCCAGTACTTC. Its translation is CASSPRLAGIQETQYF.

This chain links TRBV6-1 with TRBJ1-3; no clear D gene. This CDR3 comprises 14 residues. With 7 bases removed from V and 9 bases from J, the gap between germline ends came to 19 bases. In germline, CDR1 is MNHNS, CDR2 SASEGT. CDR3 coding DNA: TGTGCCAGCACCCAGACACCCGTCATGGGCACCATATATTTT. It is translated as CASTQTPVMGTIYF.

The chain couples TRBV5-6 to TRBJ1-4; 11 bases line up with TRBD1. V lost 4 bases to trimming and J lost 8 bases; unmatched junction nucleotides: 7. The length of the CDR3 is 15 residues. Germline V gives CDR1 SGHDT, CDR2 YYEEEE. Here the CDR3 reads CASSNGQGAREKLFF. CDR3 coding DNA: TGTGCCAGCAGCAACGGACAGGGGGCAAGGGAAAAACTGTTTTTT.

The chain employs TRBV9 and TRBJ2-1; perhaps TRBD2 as D (6 bases). Germline CDR1 reads SGDLS; CDR2 reads YYNGEE. The CDR3 is made up of 14 amino acids. V lost 1 base, J lost 7 bases, and 12 bases lay in between. The CDR3 spells CASSVSWRGNEQFF. CDR3 nucleotide sequence: TGTGCCAGCAGCGTATCTTGGCGGGGTAATGAGCAGTTCTTC. The full variable domain, its missing parts supplied by reference TRBV9 and TRBJ2-1, is DSGVTQTPKHLITATGQRVTLRCSPRSGDLSVYWYQQSLDQGLQFLIQYYNGEERAKGNILERFSAQQFPDLHSELNLSSLELGDSALYFCASSVSWRGNEQFFGPGTRLTVL.

The rearrangement uses TRBV5-1 and TRBJ2-7, with 8 bases fitting TRBD1. The CDR3 contains 13 residues. Germline assignment: CDR1 SGHRS and CDR2 YFSETQ. J lost 6 bases, V lost 3 bases, and 5 bases had no gene match. The CDR3 region is CASSSGQGGEQYF. As DNA, the CDR3 is TGCGCCAGCAGCTCCGGACAGGGTGGCGAGCAGTACTTC. The full variable domain, in which reference TRBV5-1 and TRBJ2-7 provide the parts outside the CDR3, is KAGVTQTPRYLIKTRGQQVTLSCSPISGHRSVSWYQQTPGQGLQFLFEYFSETQRNKGNFPGRFSGRQFSNSRSEMNVSTLELGDSALYLCASSSGQGGEQYFGPGTRLTVT.

V and J are TRBV29-1 and TRBJ1-1; D uncertain. Germline CDR1 is SQVTM and CDR2 is ANQGSEA. The length of the CDR3 is 13 residues. V lost 8 bases to trimming and J lost 0 bases, with 13 bases between them. CDR3 sequence: CSFWEPLNTEAFF. For the CDR3, the DNA is TGCAGCTTCTGGGAGCCTCTGAACACTGAAGCTTTCTTT.

V gene TRBV4-2 combines with J gene TRBJ1-2; weak D call: TRBD1 (5 bases). The CDR3 length is 17 residues. V was shortened by 0 bases and J by 7 bases, with 21 bases between the two germline ends. Germline CDR1 reads LGHNA; CDR2 reads YNFKEQ. CDR3: CASSQDIPYDSGVGYTF. The CDR3 DNA follows: TGTGCCAGCAGCCAAGATATCCCGTATGACAGTGGGGTTGGCTACACCTTC.

The gene calls are TRBV6-6 and TRBJ1-4, with 7 bases aligning to TRBD1. CDR3 size: 14 residues. The ends lost 0 bases at V and 8 bases at J; junction bases unmatched: 3. Germline CDR1 reads MNHNY; CDR2 reads SVGAGI (reference sequence). The CDR3 DNA reads TGTGCCAGCAGTTACTCGGAGACAGGGGAAAAACTGTTTTTT. Translated: CASSYSETGEKLFF.

The gene calls are TRBV4-3 and TRBJ1-1; a possible D gene is TRBD1 (6 bases). This CDR3 has 15 amino acids. The V and J ends lost 3 bases and 0 bases respectively, with 11 bases between them. Per the germline V gene, CDR1 is LGHNA and CDR2 is YSLEER. In DNA, the CDR3 is TGCGCCAGCAGCCAGGTGACAGGCATGAACACTGAAGCTTTCTTT. The encoded protein is CASSQVTGMNTEAFF.

The CDR3 coding sequence is TGTGCCAGCAGCTTAGATCGTAGCGGGGGGGCCTACGAGCAGTACTTC. Translated, it gives CASSLDRSGGAYEQYF. The V gene is TRBV11-3, the J gene TRBJ2-7, with 11 bases fitting TRBD2. This CDR3 region has 16 residues. Germline-derived CDR1 and CDR2 are SGHNT and YENEEA. Germline trimming cut 0 bases from V and 2 bases from J; bases unmatched to any gene: 3.

The genes are TRBV6-1 and TRBJ2-3, with TRBD2 identical over 11 bases. The V segment lost 0 bases and the J segment 6 bases; nucleotides outside the gene matches: 5. The CDR3 has 16 amino acids. CDR1 and CDR2 from the germline V gene are MNHNS and SASEGT. CDR3 sequence: CASSEAGASGRDTQYF. In DNA, the CDR3 is TGTGCCAGCAGTGAAGCGGGGGCTAGCGGGAGGGATACGCAGTATTTT.

The chain has TRBV14 and TRBJ2-3, with 10 bases identical to TRBD2. Germline V gene data show CDR1 as SGHDN and CDR2 as FVKESK. J was trimmed by 3 bases and V by 3 bases; bases with no gene match: 9. The CDR3 spans 17 residues. In nucleotides, the CDR3 is TGTGCCAGCAGCCAGTTACCGGGACTAGCGAGGACAGATACGCAGTATTTT. Its translation is CASSQLPGLARTDTQYF. The entire variable domain, with the rest obtained from reference TRBV14 and TRBJ2-3, is as follows: EAGVTQFPSHSVIEKGQTVTLRCDPISGHDNLYWYRRVMGKEIKFLLHFVKESKQDESGMPNNRFLAERTGGTYSTLKVQPAELEDSGVYFCASSQLPGLARTDTQYFGPGTRLTVL.